This record covers a single T cell receptor (beta chain). The antigen is undetermined. The sample comes from a study of identical twins. Study outcomes and limitations: Out-of-frame alpha sequences shared between twins exhibited an excess of low generation probability.

Germline loops: CDR1 SGHAT, CDR2 FQNNGV. The ends lost 6 bases at V and 2 bases at J; junction bases unmatched: 4. The CDR3 runs 15 residues. TCRdb called the 5' RACE reads again in MiXCR, with one record for every CDR3 protein. This repertoire shows more than 1.5 million distinct CDR3 sequences, about 32% found once; its top ten account for approximately 0.25%. V usage is TRBV11-2 and J usage is TRBJ2-3; 11 nucleotides line up with TRBD2. The sequence was collected from a newborn girl in good health. The material sequenced was cord blood. CDR3 sequence (DNA): TGTGCCAGCAGGCTAGCGGGGGGCATCACAGATACGCAGTATTTT. This codes for CASRLAGGITDTQYF.